This T cell receptor (beta chain) derives from a study of T cells in Graves' hyperthyroidism and ophthalmopathy. The CDR3 regions of TCR beta were amplified from RNA transcripts. HTBI primers were the set used in a first-round RT-PCR of the TCR CDR3. TCRdb reprocessed the multiplex PCR reads via MiXCR and lists one record per CDR3 protein. Among some 620,000 distinct CDR3 sequences, about 16% were seen once, and the ten largest hold around 3.9%. In germline, CDR1 is LNHDA, CDR2 SQIVND (reference sequence). The CDR3 loop spans 14 amino acids. V lost 7 bases to trimming and J lost 2 bases, with 11 bases between them.

The chain combines TRBV19 with TRBJ2-2, with D possibly called TRBD1 or TRBD2 (5 bases each). The source material was blood. This clonotype was obtained from a woman aged 25 to 45 with Graves' hyperthyroidism. The CDR3: CASNRDGNTGELFF. CDR3 nucleotide sequence: TGTGCCAGTAATCGGGACGGAAACACCGGGGAGCTGTTTTTT.